This T cell receptor beta chain was documented in a study of T cells in Graves' hyperthyroidism and ophthalmopathy. Study-wide results and caveats: Blood held most thyroid clonotypes expanded above 0.001 frequency.

No progression to ophthalmopathy during 18 months of follow-up defined stable disease. The study based diagnoses on clinical symptoms, serum thyroxine and TRAb, thyroid ultrasound and orbital computed tomography. In this sample, this clonotype turned up a few times. What it binds is not known. Researchers took RNA transcripts and amplified the TCR beta CDR3 regions from them. The primer set for the first-round RT-PCR of the TCR CDR3 was HTBI. TCRdb re-called the multiplex PCR reads through MiXCR, storing one row per CDR3 protein. The top ten hold around 9.2% of the sample, which has around 350,000 distinct CDR3 sequences, approximately 13% seen once. Germline V gene data show CDR1 as LNHDA and CDR2 as SQIVND (reference sequence). Trimming removed 6 bases from V and 6 bases from J; junction bases left unmatched: 7. The CDR3 covers 15 residues.

The specimen was blood. The chain combines TRBV19 with TRBJ1-6; 8 bases agree with TRBD1. The TCR was taken from a woman between 18 and 30 years old with Graves' hyperthyroidism. The chain's CDR3 is CASRTRDRLNSPLHF. The CDR3 DNA reads as TGTGCCAGTAGGACCCGGGACAGGCTTAATTCACCCCTCCACTTT.